The 22 T cell receptor beta chains reported below all come from one sample, sequenced in a study of Tregs in tolerant kidney transplant recipients. The repertoire was sequenced with immunoSEQ multiplex PCR; TCRdb's copy has only in-frame clones and lacks some. The table for this sample gives under 55,000 clones. Material: CD4+ T cells from blood, obtained before the transplant. The receptors were gathered from a human donor who received a combined kidney and bone marrow transplant.

On this clone: The CDR3 is cut off 3 residues early in the read; its end comes from the germline J gene. This chain joins TRBV19 and TRBJ1-3; 8 bases map to TRBD1. Germline values: CDR1 LNHDA, CDR2 SQIVND (reference sequence). V lost 9 bases and J lost 3; bases outside the gene matches: 4. This CDR3 contains 13 residues. The CDR3 sequence is CASQDRGGNTIYF. CDR3 bases read: TGTGCCAGCCAAGACAGGGGTGGAAACACC. Based on the CDR3 plus reference TRBV19 and TRBJ1-3, the full variable domain is DGGITQSPKYLFRKEGQNVTLSCEQNLNHDAMYWYRQDPGQGLRLIYYSQIVNDFQKGDIAEGYSVSREKKESFPLTVTSAQKNPTAFYLCASQDRGGNTIYFGEGSWLTVV.

CDR3 bases read: TGTGCCAGTAGTGTGACAGGGGAGAGGGTCTATGGC. Translated: CASSVTGERVYG. The full-length CDR3 reads as CASSVTGERVYGYTF. The chain links TRBV19 to TRBJ1-2; the match to TRBD1 covers 8 bases. The CDR3 extends 3 residues past the end of the read, so its final part is completed from the germline J gene. CDR3 length: 15 residues. In germline, CDR1 is LNHDA, CDR2 SQIVND (reference sequence). With V trimmed by 5 bases and J by 4 bases, 9 bases remained unmatched.

On this clone itself: The read gets to within 3 residues of the CDR3 end, and the germline J gene fills in the rest. This chain uses TRBV18 with TRBJ2-7, with 9 positions matching TRBD1. J was trimmed by 4 bases and V by 1 base; bases with no gene match: 5. This CDR3 region has 15 residues. Germline V gene sequence: CDR1 KGHSH, CDR2 LQKENI. The CDR3 region is CASSPLRDREYEQYF. CDR3 DNA (partial): TGTGCCAGCTCACCACTCCGGGACAGGGAGTACGAG.

Remarks on this clone: The read ends 3 residues before the CDR3 terminus; that terminus is restored from the germline J gene. The gene calls are TRBV19 and TRBJ1-5; D might be TRBD1 (5 bases). This CDR3 contains 16 residues. The germline V gene has CDR1 LNHDA and CDR2 SQIVND (reference sequence). V was clipped by 4 bases and J by 0 bases, with 13 bases between them. CDR3 region: CASSSDSLISNQPQHF. The part of the CDR3 DNA that was read is TGTGCCAGTAGTAGTGACAGTCTTATTAGCAATCAGCCC.

Concerning this clone: The read terminates 3 residues ahead of where the CDR3 ends, so the germline J gene completes it. This chain links TRBV2 with TRBJ2-2; 9 positions agree with TRBD2. The CDR3 loop spans 15 amino acids. CDR1 is SNHLY and CDR2 is FYNNEI in the germline V gene. V shed 6 bases, J shed 2 bases, and the junction held 4 bases outside the gene matches. The CDR3 spells CASRMGLANTGELFF. The part of the CDR3 DNA that was read is TGTGCCAGCAGGATGGGACTAGCCAACACCGGGGAG.

On this clone itself: The CDR3 extends 3 residues past the end of the read, so its final part is completed from the germline J gene. This chain connects TRBV5-6 to TRBJ2-2, with D perhaps TRBD2 (7 bases). This CDR3 has 15 amino acids. Germline CDR1 and CDR2: SGHDT and YYEEEE. Trimming pared 6 bases from V and 4 bases from J, leaving 16 bases between. CDR3 DNA (partial): TGTGCCAGCATCACCGGGGGGCTTAGCACCGGGGAG. As protein: CASITGGLSTGE. From start to end, the CDR3 is CASITGGLSTGELFF. Complete variable domain (other parts from reference TRBV5-6 and TRBJ2-2): DAGVTQSPTHLIKTRGQQVTLRCSPKSGHDTVSWYQQALGQGPQFIFQYYEEEERQRGNFPDRFSGHQFPNYSSELNVNALLLGDSALYLCASITGGLSTGELFFGEGSRLTVL.

Comment on this clone: The read stops 3 residues short of the end of the CDR3; the missing end is completed from the germline J gene. This chain uses TRBV20-1 with TRBJ1-5; D may be TRBD1 (5 bases). V was trimmed by 1 base and J by 4 bases, leaving 11 bases between them. Germline V gene lookup returns CDR1 DFQATT and CDR2 SNEGSKA (reference sequence). The CDR3 length is 14 residues. The CDR3 bases that were read are TGCAGTGCTAGAGTGGTGGGGGGTAATCAGCCC. Translation gives CSARVVGGNQP. The whole CDR3 protein reads CSARVVGGNQPQHF.

On this clone itself: The read falls 3 residues short of the CDR3 end, and the missing part is taken from the germline J gene. V gene TRBV30 combines with J gene TRBJ1-1, with D hard to call. In germline, CDR1 is GTSNPN, CDR2 SVGIG (reference sequence). This CDR3 contains 14 residues. This CDR3 reads CAWSVSGMREKAFF. CDR3 DNA, as far as it was read: TGTGCCTGGAGTGTATCGGGTATGCGAGAAAAA.

With respect to this clone: The DNA ends 3 residues before the CDR3 does, and the rest of the CDR3 is filled in from the germline J gene. The chain employs TRBV13 and TRBJ2-5, with 11 bases that match TRBD1. This CDR3 contains 14 residues. Per germline, CDR1 PRHDT and CDR2 FYEKMQ (reference sequence). After removal of 3 bases from V and 5 bases from J, the junction contained 2 bases not matched to a gene. CDR3 DNA (partial): TGTGCCAGCAGCTTCGGACAGGGGGCTGAGACC. It encodes CASSFGQGAET. The CDR3, in full, reads CASSFGQGAETQYF.

Points on this clone: The read ends 3 residues early relative to the CDR3; the germline J gene fills the gap. The J gene is TRBJ2-7, the V gene TRBV6-2 or TRBV6-3, with 7 bases matching TRBD2. V shed 5 bases, J shed 3 bases, and the junction held 7 bases outside the gene matches. The length of the CDR3 is 14 residues. The germline CDR1 and CDR2 sequences are MNHEY and SVGEGT. CDR3 DNA, as far as it was read: TGTGCCAGCAGTCTCCGGGACTATCGCTACGAG. Translation gives CASSLRDYRYE. The full CDR3 protein reads CASSLRDYRYEQYF.

Details on this clone: The CDR3 end falls 3 residues outside the read, so it is completed with the germline J gene. J is TRBJ1-4 and V is TRBV7-2, with 11 bases lining up with TRBD1. The germline gives CDR1 SGHTA, CDR2 FQGNSA. The CDR3 consists of 15 residues. Germline trimming cut 5 bases from V and 7 bases from J; bases unmatched to any gene: 6. Incomplete CDR3 DNA: TGTGCCAGCAGCCTCAGGACAGGGGGCGTTGAAAAA. This sequence encodes CASSLRTGGVEK. The whole CDR3 sequence reads CASSLRTGGVEKLFF.

Details on this clone: Read coverage stops 3 residues before the CDR3 terminus; the germline J gene supplies the remainder. This chain uses TRBV7-9 with TRBJ1-3; D ambiguous. V lost 10 bases to trimming and J lost 0 bases, with 10 bases between them. This CDR3 has 13 residues. Germline lookup yields CDR1 SEHNR and CDR2 FQNEAQ (reference sequence). This CDR3 reads CATGLGSGNTIYF. The sequenced part of the CDR3 DNA is TGTGCCACCGGACTCGGCTCTGGAAACACC.

The CDR3 region is CSARAAGQVNTDTQYF. Incomplete CDR3 DNA: TGCAGTGCTAGAGCGGCGGGACAGGTGAACACAGATACG. V and J are TRBV20-1 and TRBJ2-3; 8 bases match TRBD1. Read data end 3 residues before the CDR3 end; the end is taken from the germline J gene. The germline CDR1 and CDR2 sequences are DFQATT and SNEGSKA (reference sequence). Trimming removed 1 base from V and 2 bases from J; junction bases left unmatched: 8. CDR3 size: 16 residues.

Points on this clone: The CDR3 is cut off 3 residues early in the read; its end comes from the germline J gene. This chain joins TRBV7-9 and TRBJ1-2; D gene ambiguous. V was trimmed by 1 base and J by 5 bases, leaving 5 bases between them. CDR3 length equals 12 residues. Germline lookup yields CDR1 SEHNR and CDR2 FQNEAQ (reference sequence). The part of the CDR3 DNA that was read is TGTGCCAGCAGCTTAGTAGCTTATGGC. Protein sequence: CASSLVAYG. The CDR3 in its entirety is CASSLVAYGYTF.

Concerning this clone: The read is 3 residues too short to cover the CDR3 end, so that end is filled in from the germline J gene. V usage is TRBV6-1 and J usage is TRBJ1-2; tentatively, D is TRBD1 (6 bases). CDR3 size: 16 residues. Trimming pared 4 bases from V and 5 bases from J, leaving 20 bases between. In germline, CDR1 is MNHNS, CDR2 SASEGT. CDR3 DNA, as far as it was read: TGTGCCAGCAGTGCCCGACAGGTCTGGAGAGAATATGGC. Protein: CASSARQVWREYG. The CDR3 as a whole reads CASSARQVWREYGYTF.

A remark on this clone: The CDR3 end lies 3 residues beyond the end of the read and is filled in from the germline J gene. V usage is TRBV7-2 and J usage is TRBJ1-2; TRBD1 aligns across 9 bases. This CDR3 contains 12 residues. In germline, CDR1 is SGHTA, CDR2 FQGNSA. The CDR3 bases that were read are TGTGCCAGCAGCTTCGACAGGGGGAGC. It translates to CASSFDRGS. The full CDR3 reads CASSFDRGSYTF. Together with reference TRBV7-2 and TRBJ1-2, the CDR3 gives the full variable domain: GAGVSQSPSNKVTEKGKDVELRCDPISGHTALYWYRQSLGQGLEFLIYFQGNSAPDKSGLPSDRFSAERTGGSVSTLTIQRTQQEDSAVYLCASSFDRGSYTFGSGTRLTVV.

In the case of this clone: The read ends 3 residues shy of where the CDR3 ends; the end is completed using the germline J gene. The chain recombines TRBV30 with TRBJ1-4; a possible D gene is TRBD1 (5 bases). V lost 4 bases and J lost 6, with 12 bases in between. The germline CDR1 and CDR2 sequences are GTSNPN and SVGIG (reference sequence). The CDR3 loop spans 13 amino acids. The CDR3 sequence: CAWMAGVHEKLFF. Incomplete CDR3 DNA: TGTGCCTGGATGGCGGGGGTCCATGAAAAA.

A remark on this clone: The read terminates 3 residues before the CDR3 end, so the remaining end is supplied by the germline J gene. V gene TRBV7-2 combines with J gene TRBJ1-4, with D possibly matching TRBD1 (5 bases). Trimming left V 3 bases short and J 4 bases short, with 12 bases between. The CDR3 is 15 residues long. Germline V CDR1 and CDR2: SGHTA, FQGNSA. Incomplete CDR3 DNA: TGTGCCAGCAGCTTTGGGCAGGGCTTTAATGAAAAA. Its translation is CASSFGQGFNEK. The full CDR3 sequence reads CASSFGQGFNEKLFF.

Of note for this clone: The CDR3 end lies 3 residues beyond the end of the read and is filled in from the germline J gene. This chain links TRBV19 with TRBJ1-5; the D gene is possibly TRBD1 (6 bases). Germline V gene lookup returns CDR1 LNHDA and CDR2 SQIVND (reference sequence). Trimming took 5 bases from V and 2 from J, leaving 13 bases between them. The CDR3 sequence is 15 residues long. CDR3 bases read: TGTGCCAGTAGTTTCCAGGGGAATGGCAATCAGCCC. It is translated as CASSFQGNGNQP. The full CDR3 protein reads CASSFQGNGNQPQHF.

Concerning this clone: The CDR3 end falls 3 residues outside the read, so it is completed with the germline J gene. This sequence joins TRBV7-8 and TRBJ1-2, with TRBD1 as a possible D gene (5 bases). CDR1 SGHVS and CDR2 FQNEAQ come from the germline V gene. The V end lost 8 bases, the J end lost 6 bases, and 22 bases lay between the germline ends. The CDR3 is 15 residues long. CDR3 bases read: TGTGCCAGCCAGGGCCCGGGCCTAGGAACGAATGGC. It is translated as CASQGPGLGTNG. The full CDR3 reads CASQGPGLGTNGYTF.

The CDR3 reads CAQRTSSPYTEAFF. CDR3 DNA (partial): TGTGCCCAGCGGACCTCTTCCCCGTACACTGAA. The chain joins TRBV30 to TRBJ1-1, with D unclear. The read halts 3 residues ahead of the CDR3 end, with the missing end drawn from the germline J gene. From germline, CDR1 is GTSNPN and CDR2 SVGIG (reference sequence). V gave up 8 bases and J gave up 3 bases, with 19 bases separating them. This CDR3 contains 14 residues. Looking up the rest from reference TRBV30 and TRBJ1-1 gives the full variable domain: SQTIHQWPATLVQPVGSPLSLECTVEGTSNPNLYWYRQAAGRGLQLLFYSVGIGQISSEVPQNLSASRPQDRQFILSSKKLLLSDSGFYLCAQRTSSPYTEAFFGQGTRLTVV.

The CDR3: CASSGLAGTNTGELFF. CDR3 DNA (partial): TGTGCCAGCTCGGGACTAGCGGGGACGAACACCGGGGAG. The rearrangement uses TRBV18 and TRBJ2-2; 13 bases match TRBD2. Coverage ceases 3 residues before the CDR3 finishes, and the germline J gene fills in the end. With 6 bases clipped from V and 0 bases from J, the junction kept 1 base outside the gene matches. Germline V gives CDR1 KGHSH, CDR2 LQKENI. This CDR3 spans 16 amino acids.